These T cell receptor beta chains were read from a single sample in a study of cytomegalovirus exposure and HLA in healthy donors. TCRdb's copy holds only in-frame clones and misses some; the assay was immunoSEQ multiplex PCR. The data contain under 100,000 clones, approximately 70% of them seen just once; the ten biggest clones take up approximately 16%. Sequenced input: PBMCs. All receptors come from a woman aged 45-65 years in good health and CMV-seropositive. Both conserved end residues are part of each CDR3. Each record gives: CDR3 DNA, CDR3 protein, D gene, clone size, V gene, J gene. A D gene is named only where the DNA matches it firmly. Expanded clones get a size class; other rows say once, few or many, or leave the size out.

cdr3_nt: TGTGCAAGTCGCTTTCCTCCTCAAGGGGGACAGGGGGCGCCGTACAATGAGCAGTTCTTC; cdr3_aa: CASRFPPQGGQGAPYNEQFF; d_call: .; clone_size: few; v_call: TRBV12-2; j_call: TRBJ2-1
cdr3_nt: TGTGCCAGCAGGCCGGACTTCTCCTACAATGAGCAGTTCTTC; cdr3_aa: CASRPDFSYNEQFF; d_call: .; clone_size: .; v_call: TRBV5-4; j_call: TRBJ2-1
cdr3_nt: TGCGCCAGCAGCTACGAACCCTTGACAGGGTCCGCCTCTGGGGCCAACGTCCTGACTTTC; cdr3_aa: CASSYEPLTGSASGANVLTF; d_call: TRBD1; clone_size: .; v_call: TRBV5-1; j_call: TRBJ2-6
cdr3_nt: TGTGCCAGCACCGGACAGAACCCCTACAATGAGCAGTTCTTC; cdr3_aa: CASTGQNPYNEQFF; d_call: .; clone_size: .; v_call: TRBV28; j_call: TRBJ2-1
cdr3_nt: TGTGCCAGCACTTCGCGTACCGAGGATGAGCAGTTCTTC; cdr3_aa: CASTSRTEDEQFF; d_call: .; clone_size: many; v_call: TRBV6-1; j_call: TRBJ2-1
cdr3_nt: TGTGCCAGCAGTTCCGGGAACTCCTACAATGAGCAGTTCTTC; cdr3_aa: CASSSGNSYNEQFF; d_call: .; clone_size: .; v_call: TRBV11-3; j_call: TRBJ2-1
cdr3_nt: TGTGCCAGCAGCCAAAACTACGAGCAGTACTTC; cdr3_aa: CASSQNYEQYF; d_call: .; clone_size: .; v_call: TRBV14; j_call: TRBJ2-7
cdr3_nt: TGTGCCAGTAGTTTCGACAGGGGGAACACCGGGGAGCTGTTTTTT; cdr3_aa: CASSFDRGNTGELFF; d_call: TRBD1; clone_size: once; v_call: TRBV19; j_call: TRBJ2-2
cdr3_nt: TGTGCCAGCAGTTACTCGAGAGGAGGCTACACCTTC; cdr3_aa: CASSYSRGGYTF; d_call: .; clone_size: .; v_call: TRBV6-5; j_call: TRBJ1-2
cdr3_nt: TGTGCCAGCAAGGAGAGTACCTACGAGCAGTACTTC; cdr3_aa: CASKESTYEQYF; d_call: .; clone_size: .; v_call: TRBV2; j_call: TRBJ2-7
cdr3_nt: TGCGCCAGCAGCCAAGTACCAGGGGGAGAGACCCAGTACTTC; cdr3_aa: CASSQVPGGETQYF; d_call: TRBD1; clone_size: once; v_call: TRBV4-1; j_call: TRBJ2-5
cdr3_nt: TGTGCCAGCAGCTCCAAGCGCCAAGAGACCCAGTACTTC; cdr3_aa: CASSSKRQETQYF; d_call: .; clone_size: .; v_call: TRBV7-2; j_call: TRBJ2-5
cdr3_nt: TGCGCCAGCAGCCAAACCTCAGGGGGCGGTAATTCACCCCTCCACTTT; cdr3_aa: CASSQTSGGGNSPLHF; d_call: TRBD1; clone_size: .; v_call: TRBV4-1; j_call: TRBJ1-6
cdr3_nt: TGCGCCAGCCTAGCGTCCTACGAGCAGTACTTC; cdr3_aa: CASLASYEQYF; d_call: .; clone_size: .; v_call: TRBV10-2; j_call: TRBJ2-7
cdr3_nt: TGTGCCAGCAGATCCCAGGGAAATCAGCCCCAGCATTTT; cdr3_aa: CASRSQGNQPQHF; d_call: .; clone_size: .; v_call: TRBV6-6; j_call: TRBJ1-5
cdr3_nt: TGTGCCAGCAGTCTGCGACAGGCTTCCTACGAGCAGTACTTC; cdr3_aa: CASSLRQASYEQYF; d_call: .; clone_size: once; v_call: TRBV6-1; j_call: TRBJ2-7
cdr3_nt: TGTGCCAGCGATGGCGGGACTGGGGATGAGCAGTTCTTC; cdr3_aa: CASDGGTGDEQFF; d_call: .; clone_size: .; v_call: TRBV6-4; j_call: TRBJ2-1
cdr3_nt: TGTGCCAGCGCGCAGACTAGAAGCACAGATACGCAGTATTTT; cdr3_aa: CASAQTRSTDTQYF; d_call: .; clone_size: once; v_call: TRBV2; j_call: TRBJ2-3